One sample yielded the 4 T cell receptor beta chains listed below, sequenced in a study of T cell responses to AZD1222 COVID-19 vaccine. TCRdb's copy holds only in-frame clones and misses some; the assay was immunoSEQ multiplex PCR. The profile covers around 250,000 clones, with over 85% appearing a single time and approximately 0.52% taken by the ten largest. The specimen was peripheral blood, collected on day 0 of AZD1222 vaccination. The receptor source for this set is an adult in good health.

CDR3 coding DNA: TGTGCCAGCGGGGAGGACGCCAACAGAGGCGAGCAGTACTTC. This sequence encodes CASGEDANRGEQYF. The chain recombines TRBV2 with TRBJ2-7; the D gene is possibly TRBD2 (6 bases). The CDR3 loop spans 14 amino acids. V lost 8 bases to trimming and J lost 6 bases, with 20 bases between them. Germline-derived CDR1 and CDR2 are SNHLY and FYNNEI.

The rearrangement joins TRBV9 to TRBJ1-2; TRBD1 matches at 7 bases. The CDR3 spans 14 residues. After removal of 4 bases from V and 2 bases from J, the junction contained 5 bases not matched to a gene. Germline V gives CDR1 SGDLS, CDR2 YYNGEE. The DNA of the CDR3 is TGTGCCAGCAGCCTCGCGGGACAGAACTATGGCTACACCTTC. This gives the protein CASSLAGQNYGYTF. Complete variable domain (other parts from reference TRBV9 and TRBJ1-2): DSGVTQTPKHLITATGQRVTLRCSPRSGDLSVYWYQQSLDQGLQFLIQYYNGEERAKGNILERFSAQQFPDLHSELNLSSLELGDSALYFCASSLAGQNYGYTFGSGTRLTVV.

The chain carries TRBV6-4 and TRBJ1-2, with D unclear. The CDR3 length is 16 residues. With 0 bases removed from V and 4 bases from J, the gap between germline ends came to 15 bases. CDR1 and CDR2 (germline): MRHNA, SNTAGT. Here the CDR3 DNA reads TGTGCCAGCAGTGACTCGATCATCGGCAGCTTCTATGGCTACACCTTC. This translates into CASSDSIIGSFYGYTF.

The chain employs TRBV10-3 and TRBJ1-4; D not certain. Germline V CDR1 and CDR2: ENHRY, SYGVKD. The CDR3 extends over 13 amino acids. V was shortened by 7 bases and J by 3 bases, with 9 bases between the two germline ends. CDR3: CAITSQPNEKLFF. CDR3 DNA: TGTGCCATCACCAGTCAACCTAATGAAAAACTGTTTTTT.